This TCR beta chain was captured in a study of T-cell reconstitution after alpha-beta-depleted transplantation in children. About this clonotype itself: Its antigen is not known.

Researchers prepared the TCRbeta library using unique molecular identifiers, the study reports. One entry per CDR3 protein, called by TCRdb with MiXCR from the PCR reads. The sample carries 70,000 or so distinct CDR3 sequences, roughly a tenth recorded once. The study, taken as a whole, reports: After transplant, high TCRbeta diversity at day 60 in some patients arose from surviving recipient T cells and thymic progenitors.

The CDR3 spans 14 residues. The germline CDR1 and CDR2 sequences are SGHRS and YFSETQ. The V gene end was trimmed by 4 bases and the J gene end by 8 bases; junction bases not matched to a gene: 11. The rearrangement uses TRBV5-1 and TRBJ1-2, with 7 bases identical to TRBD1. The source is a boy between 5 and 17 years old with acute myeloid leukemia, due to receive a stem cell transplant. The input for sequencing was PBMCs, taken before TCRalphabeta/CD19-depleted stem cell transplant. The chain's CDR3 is CASSPGVEGAGYTF. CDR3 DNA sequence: TGCGCCAGCAGCCCAGGAGTTGAGGGGGCGGGCTACACCTTC.